Listed here is a single TCR beta chain. Its specificity is unknown. This table comes from immunoSEQ multiplex PCR, and its TCRdb copy is limited to in-frame clones, with some not included. There are approximately 2.1 million clones in the sample; more than 85% occur only once, and around 0.4% lies in the top ten. Per the germline V gene, CDR1 is LNHDA and CDR2 is SQIVND (reference sequence). This CDR3 comprises 15 residues. After removal of 5 bases from V and 3 bases from J, the junction contained 6 bases not matched to a gene. This record belongs to a study of shared clonotypes between healthy human individuals. Regarding the study as a whole: Naive CD4 clonotype sharing across several donors was approximately 5%.

Sample: naive CD4+ T cells from PBMCs. Stated subset: CD45RA+ positively selected. This rearrangement joins TRBV19 to TRBJ1-4; 7 nucleotides match TRBD1. The sequence was collected from a man younger than 35 in good health. Some clones in this sample may be carry-over from other donors' samples. The CDR3 nucleotides read TGTGCCAGTAGTCCAACAGGGGCGGCTAATGAAAAACTGTTTTTT. It is translated as CASSPTGAANEKLFF.